This entry lists 13 T cell receptor beta chains sequenced from one sample in a study of T-cell memory formation after mild COVID-19. TCRdb passed the 5' RACE reads through MiXCR, listing each CDR3 protein once. In the table there are about 16,000 distinct CDR3 sequences, around 25% of which are singletons. Sequencing input: PBMCs or a T cell subset sorted from them (not recorded which). Source of these receptors: a man between 18 and 29 years old who had mild COVID-19 (a few samples of this study predate the infection). Cell type and time point are not known.

The table lists this clonotype with many counts. This chain links TRBV15 with TRBJ2-1, with D perhaps matching TRBD2 (6 bases). Germline lookup yields CDR1 LNHNV and CDR2 YYDKDF (reference sequence). CDR3 length equals 15 residues. Trimming stripped 4 bases from V and 4 bases from J, with 14 bases between. This CDR3 reads CATSKPGTPYNEQFF. The CDR3 DNA follows: TGTGCCACCAGCAAACCCGGGACTCCGTACAATGAGCAGTTCTTC.

This clonotype was seen at least ten times. This chain uses TRBV4-1 with TRBJ2-4; D unresolved. Germline CDR1 is MGHRA and CDR2 is YSYEKL. Trimming took off 4 bases at V and 1 base at J, with 8 bases between the two ends. CDR3 length: 14 residues. Here the CDR3 DNA reads TGCGCCAGCAGCCCTGGAAGGGCCAAAAACATTCAGTACTTC. Translated: CASSPGRAKNIQYF.

This clonotype was counted ten times or more. The genes are TRBV11-2 and TRBJ1-6; TRBD1 agrees at 12 bases. V lost 2 bases, J lost 5 bases, and 4 bases stayed unmatched. Germline loops: CDR1 SGHAT, CDR2 FQNNGV. The CDR3 spans 17 residues. The CDR3 DNA reads TGTGCCAGCAGCTTAAGGGGACAGGGGGCGAATAATTCACCCCTCCACTTT. Translated: CASSLRGQGANNSPLHF. Supplemented by reference TRBV11-2 and TRBJ1-6, the full variable domain reads EAGVAQSPRYKIIEKRQSVAFWCNPISGHATLYWYQQILGQGPKLLIQFQNNGVVDDSQLPKDRFSAERLKGVDSTLKIQPAKLEDSAVYLCASSLRGQGANNSPLHFGNGTRLTVT.

This clonotype was seen repeatedly, ten times or more. The chain uses TRBV2 and TRBJ2-6; 7 nucleotides align to TRBD2. V gave up 6 bases and J gave up 2 bases; unmatched junction bases: 7. The length of the CDR3 is 16 residues. Germline V CDR1 and CDR2: SNHLY, FYNNEI. This CDR3 is CASSGLGGAGANVLTF. The DNA for the CDR3 is TGTGCCAGCAGCGGACTTGGGGGGGCTGGGGCCAACGTCCTGACTTTC.

J is TRBJ2-7 and V is TRBV4-3, with 9 positions matching TRBD2. This CDR3 region has 17 residues. V was clipped by 4 bases and J by 2 bases; unmatched bases: 12. Germline CDR1 reads LGHNA; CDR2 reads YSLEER. The CDR3 protein is CASSPRGAAGGTYEQYF. The CDR3 nucleotides read TGCGCCAGCAGCCCCAGAGGAGCCGCGGGGGGGACCTACGAGCAGTACTTC.

This clonotype was counted at least ten times. The chain is built from TRBV20-1 and TRBJ2-5; D is undetermined. From germline, CDR1 is DFQATT and CDR2 SNEGSKA (reference sequence). Trimming stripped 0 bases from V and 4 bases from J, with 18 bases between. The CDR3 loop spans 16 amino acids. The CDR3 here is CSARDVGLHPVETQYF. The CDR3 DNA reads as TGCAGTGCTAGAGATGTTGGTCTCCACCCTGTAGAGACCCAGTACTTC.

This clonotype came up many times. The V call is TRBV11-2, the J call TRBJ1-1; D is possibly TRBD1 (6 bases). V lost 2 bases and J 6 bases, leaving 19 bases between the germline ends. Germline V lookup: CDR1 SGHAT, CDR2 FQNNGV. This CDR3 contains 16 residues. The CDR3 region has the DNA TGTGCCAGCAGCTTAAAGGGGGGGCTGTTTTCAGCTGAAGCTTTCTTT. It encodes CASSLKGGLFSAEAFF. Combining the CDR3 with reference TRBV11-2 and TRBJ1-1 gives the whole variable domain EAGVAQSPRYKIIEKRQSVAFWCNPISGHATLYWYQQILGQGPKLLIQFQNNGVVDDSQLPKDRFSAERLKGVDSTLKIQPAKLEDSAVYLCASSLKGGLFSAEAFFGQGTRLTVV.

The chain carries TRBV9 and TRBJ2-3; D is unresolved. CDR1 and CDR2 from the germline V gene are SGDLS and YYNGEE. Between the trimmed V and J ends, which lost 3 bases and 2 bases, there was a span of 4 bases. The CDR3 is made up of 12 amino acids. CDR3 in amino acids: CASSGYTDTQYF. The CDR3, as DNA: TGTGCCAGCAGCGGGTACACAGATACGCAGTATTTT.

The chain combines TRBV7-9 with TRBJ2-3, with TRBD2 matching over 15 bases. Germline loops: CDR1 SEHNR, CDR2 FQNEAQ (reference sequence). J was trimmed by 4 bases and V by 8 bases; bases with no gene match: 10. The CDR3 length is 17 residues. The CDR3 loop reads CASSGTSGRPGPDTQYF. In DNA, the CDR3 is TGTGCCAGCTCTGGGACTAGCGGGAGGCCTGGGCCAGATACGCAGTATTTT.

V usage is TRBV13 and J usage is TRBJ2-7; 13 bases fit TRBD2. The germline V gene has CDR1 PRHDT and CDR2 FYEKMQ (reference sequence). V gave up 1 base and J gave up 7 bases; unmatched junction bases: 4. The CDR3 spans 15 residues. The CDR3, as DNA: TGTGCCAGCAGCTTAGCCGGGACTAGCGGGAAGGAGCAGTACTTC. This sequence encodes CASSLAGTSGKEQYF.

At least ten counts were recorded for this clonotype. The V and J genes are TRBV28 and TRBJ2-2; D not certain. CDR3 size: 15 residues. Germline V lookup: CDR1 MDHEN, CDR2 SYDVKM. V lost 5 bases, J lost 9 bases, and 19 bases lay in between. The CDR3 nucleotides are TGTGCCAGCAGTACCCCGGGTCGAAATGCGAGGGAGCTGTTTTTT. Protein: CASSTPGRNARELFF.

Many counts were recorded for this clonotype. CDR3 loop: CASSFLEGSSYNEQFF. The CDR3 nucleotides read TGTGCCAGCAGCTTCCTAGAAGGGTCCTCCTACAATGAGCAGTTCTTC. V gene TRBV7-3 combines with J gene TRBJ2-1, with D unresolved. Trimming removed 3 bases at V and 0 bases at J, with 12 bases between. The CDR3 extends over 16 amino acids. Germline CDR1 reads SGHTA; CDR2 reads FQGTGA.

The chain combines TRBV7-9 with TRBJ2-2, with 7 bases lining up with TRBD1. V shed 5 bases and J 5 bases; nucleotides not matched to a gene: 8. This CDR3 has 15 amino acids. Germline CDR1 and CDR2: SEHNR and FQNEAQ (reference sequence). CDR3 sequence reads: CASSPQGVLTGELFF. Written as DNA, the CDR3 is TGTGCCAGCAGCCCTCAGGGGGTACTAACCGGGGAGCTGTTTTTT.